The 20 T cell receptor beta chains reported below all come from one sample, sequenced in a study of OX40 agonist ivuxolimab in advanced cancers. The table came from immunoSEQ multiplex PCR; TCRdb's copy has only in-frame clones and leaves some out. The data show about 58,000 clones, roughly nine tenths seen once. Sequenced material: CD4+ or CD8+ T cells sorted from blood, taken in a trial of the OX40 agonist ivuxolimab. The receptor set was obtained from an adult with an advanced solid tumor such as melanoma, head and neck, liver or kidney cancer.

J is TRBJ2-7 and V is TRBV29-1; D unresolved. CDR3 size: 12 residues. Germline V gene data show CDR1 as SQVTM and CDR2 as ANQGSEA. V was cut by 7 bases and J by 2 bases, with 12 bases left in between. The CDR3 protein is CSATWSTYEQYF. The CDR3 bases are TGCAGCGCCACGTGGAGTACCTACGAGCAGTACTTC.

This clone has only a few counts. V and J are TRBV7-8 and TRBJ1-6, with D perhaps matching TRBD1 (5 bases). Trimming took off 4 bases at V and 9 bases at J, with 13 bases between the two ends. In germline, CDR1 is SGHVS, CDR2 FQNEAQ. CDR3 length: 14 residues. CDR3 protein: CASSYGGGGSPLHF. For the CDR3, the DNA is TGTGCCAGCAGCTACGGTGGGGGGGGTTCACCCCTCCACTTT.

J is TRBJ2-1 and V is TRBV5-1; D uncertain. In germline, CDR1 is SGHRS, CDR2 YFSETQ. Trimming left V 2 bases short and J 5 bases short, with 5 bases between. The CDR3 has 12 amino acids. The CDR3 is CASSLANNEQFF. The CDR3 DNA sequence: TGCGCCAGCAGCTTAGCCAACAATGAGCAGTTCTTC.

The rearrangement uses TRBV7-6 and TRBJ1-6; weak D call: TRBD1 (5 bases). CDR1 and CDR2 from the germline V gene are SGHVS and FNYEAQ. V shed 2 bases and J shed 7 bases, with 6 bases lying between them. The CDR3 is 13 amino acids. CDR3 region: CASSLRGNSPLHF. CDR3 coding DNA: TGTGCCAGCAGCTTAAGGGGAAATTCACCCCTCCACTTT.

This clone is a singleton in its sample. This chain links TRBV6-5 with TRBJ2-7, with TRBD2 identical over 8 bases. V lost 5 bases to trimming and J lost 5 bases; unmatched junction nucleotides: 8. The V gene's germline CDR1 is MNHEY and CDR2 SVGAGI. The CDR3 spans 14 residues. The CDR3 bases are TGTGCCAGCAGTCCCGGGAGGGCCCACAACGAGCAGTACTTC. The encoded protein is CASSPGRAHNEQYF.

This chain connects TRBV27 to TRBJ1-5, with TRBD1 matching over 8 bases. In germline, CDR1 is MNHEY, CDR2 SMNVEV (reference sequence). V was clipped by 8 bases and J by 4 bases; unmatched bases: 10. CDR3 length equals 15 residues. CDR3: CASGTGRTSNQPQHF. The CDR3 DNA follows: TGTGCCAGCGGGACAGGCCGCACTAGTAATCAGCCCCAGCATTTT.

This sequence joins TRBV2 and TRBJ1-1; 7 positions match TRBD1. Germline lookup yields CDR1 SNHLY and CDR2 FYNNEI. V gave up 1 base and J gave up 1 base; unmatched junction bases: 9. The CDR3 runs 17 residues. CDR3 loop: CASSEVEEGASNTEAFF. Here the CDR3 DNA reads TGTGCCAGCAGTGAAGTGGAGGAGGGGGCCTCGAACACTGAAGCTTTCTTT.

This rearrangement joins TRBV2 to TRBJ2-7, with D unresolved. The ends were cut back, 1 base at V and 2 bases at J, with 9 bases in the middle. The length of the CDR3 is 14 residues. Germline V CDR1 and CDR2: SNHLY, FYNNEI. CDR3 DNA: TGTGCCAGCAGTGAAGATGTCGGAACCTACGAGCAGTACTTC. Protein sequence: CASSEDVGTYEQYF.

The chain joins TRBV27 to TRBJ2-3, with D possibly TRBD2 on 5 matching bases. The length of the CDR3 is 14 residues. V lost 6 bases and J 0 bases, leaving 10 bases between the germline ends. The V gene's germline CDR1 is MNHEY and CDR2 SMNVEV (reference sequence). The CDR3: CASSGLYSTDTQYF. In DNA form, the CDR3 reads TGTGCCAGCAGCGGACTGTATAGCACAGATACGCAGTATTTT.

This clone was counted a few times. This chain uses TRBV9 with TRBJ1-1, with 7 bases that match TRBD1. The CDR3 has 15 amino acids. V dropped 4 bases and J dropped 6; count of bases not matched to a gene: 12. CDR1 is SGDLS and CDR2 is YYNGEE in the germline V gene. CDR3 loop: CASSPPTGRGSEAFF. DNA for the CDR3: TGTGCCAGCAGCCCCCCGACAGGGAGAGGGTCTGAAGCTTTCTTT.

The chain has TRBV9 and TRBJ2-3, with D maybe TRBD2 (6 bases). The CDR3 covers 14 residues. Trimming stripped 5 bases from V and 6 bases from J, with 16 bases between. Germline loops: CDR1 SGDLS, CDR2 YYNGEE. The CDR3 loop reads CASSHSGVGDTQYF. CDR3 nucleotide sequence: TGTGCCAGCAGTCACTCGGGGGTTGGGGATACGCAGTATTTT.

The V and J genes are TRBV5-1 and TRBJ2-2; 10 bases align to TRBD2. The CDR3 totals 16 residues. Germline lookup yields CDR1 SGHRS and CDR2 YFSETQ. Trimming at V came to 7 bases and at J to 7 bases, leaving 13 bases not matched to a gene. The CDR3, as DNA: TGCGCCAGCTTCCCGGGACTAGCGCTTACTGGCGGGGAGCTGTTTTTT. Its protein is CASFPGLALTGGELFF.

The V and J genes are TRBV13 and TRBJ1-2; 8 bases map to TRBD1. Trimming cost V 6 bases and J 4 bases; bases outside gene matches: 13. In germline, CDR1 is PRHDT, CDR2 FYEKMQ (reference sequence). The CDR3 length is 16 residues. The CDR3 bases are TGTGCCAGCAGATCGTCCGGGACAGGCGTCTTCTATGGCTACACCTTC. This sequence encodes CASRSSGTGVFYGYTF.

The V call is TRBV13, the J call TRBJ2-1, with 9 bases lining up with TRBD2. The length of the CDR3 is 20 residues. CDR1 and CDR2 from the germline V gene are PRHDT and FYEKMQ (reference sequence). With V trimmed by 0 bases and J by 9 bases, 21 bases remained unmatched. CDR3 in amino acids: CASSLGIQGPGKREAAEQFF. The CDR3 region has the DNA TGTGCCAGCAGCTTAGGAATACAGGGACCCGGCAAGCGGGAGGCAGCTGAGCAGTTCTTC.

This clone appeared a single time. This chain connects TRBV5-6 to TRBJ2-7; D gene unclear. V was shortened by 2 bases and J by 2 bases, with 14 bases between the two germline ends. CDR1 is SGHDT, CDR2 YYEEEE, per germline. The CDR3 spans 15 residues. The DNA of the CDR3 is TGTGCCAGCAGCTTTACCTCGGCGGCCGCCTACGAGCAGTACTTC. This translates into CASSFTSAAAYEQYF.

The rearrangement uses TRBV7-2 and TRBJ2-7; D remains unclear. The CDR3 is 14 residues long. The V and J ends lost 6 bases and 0 bases respectively, with 12 bases between them. Germline values: CDR1 SGHTA, CDR2 FQGNSA. The CDR3 loop is CASRAPEDSYEQYF. The DNA for the CDR3 is TGTGCCAGCAGGGCCCCCGAGGACTCCTACGAGCAGTACTTC.

The rearrangement joins TRBV5-1 to TRBJ1-1; 11 nucleotides match TRBD1. This CDR3 has 17 residues. Germline CDR1 and CDR2: SGHRS and YFSETQ. V shed 4 bases, J shed 1 base, and the junction held 9 bases outside the gene matches. In DNA form, the CDR3 reads TGCGCCAGCAGCCGCGGACAGGGGGCGCATAAGAACACTGAAGCTTTCTTT. It is translated as CASSRGQGAHKNTEAFF.

V is TRBV28 and J is TRBJ2-2; 7 bases align to TRBD1. The CDR3 runs 15 residues. Germline CDR1 and CDR2: MDHEN and SYDVKM. J lost 4 bases, V lost 2 bases, and 4 bases had no gene match. CDR3 sequence reads: CASSLTGVGTGELFF. Here the CDR3 DNA reads TGTGCCAGCAGTTTAACAGGGGTGGGCACCGGGGAGCTGTTTTTT.

V and J are TRBV10-3 and TRBJ2-7; 9 bases are a match to TRBD1. This CDR3 has 15 residues. The J segment lost 0 bases and the V segment lost 7 bases, leaving 7 bases of the junction unmatched. The germline gives CDR1 ENHRY, CDR2 SYGVKD. The CDR3 region has the DNA TGTGCCATCACCTTGGGACAGGGCCCCTCCTACGAGCAGTACTTC. Its translation: CAITLGQGPSYEQYF.

The chain couples TRBV4-3 to TRBJ2-3; 10 nucleotides line up with TRBD1. The CDR3 sequence is 15 residues long. Germline V gene lookup returns CDR1 LGHNA and CDR2 YSLEER. After removal of 1 base from V and 2 bases from J, the junction contained 0 bases not matched to a gene. CDR3 sequence: CASSQGQGATDTQYF. CDR3 coding DNA: TGCGCCAGCAGCCAAGGACAGGGGGCCACAGATACGCAGTATTTT.